Listed below are T cell receptor beta chains from one sample, sequenced in a study of T cell responses to AZD1222 COVID-19 vaccine. Method: immunoSEQ multiplex PCR; TCRdb's copy keeps in-frame clones and lacks some. The data show around 78,000 clones, under 90% seen once. This sample comprised peripheral blood, obtained 28 days after the second AZD1222 dose. These receptors were obtained from an adult who received the AZD1222 COVID-19 vaccine. CDR3s include the opening cysteine and the closing phenylalanine or tryptophan. The D gene is left open where the match is weak. The size field is filled for only some rows; it gives once, few, many or a size class.

>-|TRBJ1-3|-|TRBV28
TGTGCCAGCAGTACCACCTACGGGACTTTATCTGGAAACACCATATATTTT
CASSTTYGTLSGNTIYF
>-|TRBJ1-1|-|TRBV7-2
TGTGCCAGCAGTTCGGCGGGGGGAATGAACACTGAAGCTTTCTTT
CASSSAGGMNTEAFF
>-|TRBJ1-1|once|TRBV4-2
TGTGCCAGCAGCCAAGTAACAGAAATGAACACTGAAGCTTTCTTT
CASSQVTEMNTEAFF
>-|TRBJ2-7|-|TRBV19
TGTGCCAGTAGTATGGTTGCAGGGTCGTTACCCTACGAGCAGTACTTC
CASSMVAGSLPYEQYF
>-|TRBJ1-4|-|TRBV12-3/TRBV12-4
TGTGCCAGCAGTTTAAAGGGGCAAAAACTGTTTTTT
CASSLKGQKLFF
>-|TRBJ1-6|-|TRBV28
TGTGCCAGCAGACTTTCAGGAAGCCATAATTCACCCCTCCACTTT
CASRLSGSHNSPLHF
>-|TRBJ1-6|-|TRBV4-1
TGCGCCAGCAGTATAAACAGGTATTCACCCCTCCACTTT
CASSINRYSPLHF
>-|TRBJ1-1|-|TRBV4-1
TGCGCCAGCAGCCAAGGCACTACGGCGGGCACTGAAGCTTTCTTT
CASSQGTTAGTEAFF
>-|TRBJ2-6|once|TRBV28
TGTGCCAGCAGTTTTGAACAGGAAGTTACTGGGGCCAACGTCCTGACTTTC
CASSFEQEVTGANVLTF
>TRBD1|TRBJ1-2|-|TRBV6-5
TGTGCCAGCAGGTCAGACAGGGGATATGGCTACACCTTC
CASRSDRGYGYTF
>TRBD1|TRBJ1-6|-|TRBV5-1
TGCGCCAGCAGCTTGTTAACAGGGGTGGATTCACCCCTCCACTTT
CASSLLTGVDSPLHF
>-|TRBJ1-2|once|TRBV19
TGTGCCAGTAGTATCCAGGGACCTAACTATGGCTACACCTTC
CASSIQGPNYGYTF
>TRBD1|TRBJ2-1|-|TRBV27
TGTGCCAGCACGGCCGGGACAGGGTTTTACAATGAGCAGTTCTTC
CASTAGTGFYNEQFF
>-|TRBJ1-2|-|TRBV2
TGTGCCAGCAGTGAAGTGGTCTATGGCTACACCTTC
CASSEVVYGYTF
>-|TRBJ1-1|-|TRBV30
TGTGCCTGGAGTGCCCCCTATGAAGCTTTCTTT
CAWSAPYEAFF
>TRBD2|TRBJ2-7|-|TRBV7-2
TGTGCCAGCAGCGTCCAAGCGGGGTTCTCCTACGAGCAGTACTTC
CASSVQAGFSYEQYF
>-|TRBJ1-1|once|TRBV6-6
TGTGCCAGCAGTTACAGCCCCGGGGAAGGGTGGACTGAAGCTTTCTTT
CASSYSPGEGWTEAFF
>-|TRBJ2-5|-|TRBV5-6
TGTGCCAGCAGCCCTCAAGGAGCTCAAGAGACCCAGTACTTC
CASSPQGAQETQYF
>-|TRBJ1-4|-|TRBV19
TGTGCCAGTAGTATACGAGGGGGTTATGAAAAACTGTTTTTT
CASSIRGGYEKLFF
>-|TRBJ1-2|once|TRBV28
TGTGCCAGCACCGCAGGGTCCCAGGGCTGCACCTTC
CASTAGSQGCTF
>TRBD2|TRBJ2-1|few|TRBV9
TGTGCCAGCAGCTTCCGGACTAGCGGGGGCAGCTCCTACAATGAGCAGTTCTTC
CASSFRTSGGSSYNEQFF
>TRBD1|TRBJ1-2|-|TRBV18
TGTGCCAGCTCACCACCGGGACAGGGAGACTATGGCTACACCTTC
CASSPPGQGDYGYTF